The 20 T cell receptor beta chains below were found in one sample sequenced in a study of early T cells in non-severe SARS-CoV-2 infection. TCRdb processed the 5' RACE reads anew with MiXCR; each CDR3 protein has one entry. The sample lists 75,000 to 90,000 distinct CDR3 sequences, roughly a tenth occurring once. The specimen was whole blood, collected at baseline. Source of these receptors: an adult who was a healthcare worker with PCR-confirmed SARS-CoV-2 infection or an uninfected control (not recorded which).

The chain has TRBV2 and TRBJ2-7, with D hard to call. Germline-derived CDR1 and CDR2 are SNHLY and FYNNEI. CDR3 length: 13 amino acids. The V gene lost 6 bases and the J gene lost 7 bases, with 16 bases spanning the gap. DNA of the CDR3: TGTGCCAGCAGCGGGTTAGTCCGCTATGAGCAGTACTTC. Translated: CASSGLVRYEQYF.

The table lists this clonotype with a few counts. The V and J genes are TRBV18 and TRBJ1-1; maybe TRBD1 (5 bases). This CDR3 contains 19 residues. V gave up 0 bases and J gave up 3 bases, with 23 bases separating them. Germline CDR1 is KGHSH and CDR2 is LQKENI. CDR3 in amino acids: CASSPPAGLGGEKDTEAFF. The CDR3 region has the DNA TGTGCCAGCTCACCACCGGCAGGGTTGGGAGGGGAGAAGGACACTGAAGCTTTCTTT.

V and J are TRBV3-1 and TRBJ2-6; D gene uncertain. Germline V gives CDR1 LGHDT, CDR2 YNNKEL (reference sequence). V was clipped by 0 bases and J by 4 bases, with 4 bases between them. This CDR3 spans 14 amino acids. CDR3 nucleotides: TGTGCCAGCAGCCAAGAGGCGGGGGCCAACGTCCTGACTTTC. It specifies CASSQEAGANVLTF.

This clonotype turned up a few times. The chain uses TRBV20-1 and TRBJ2-3; 7 bases agree with TRBD2. The CDR3 extends over 12 amino acids. The V segment lost 8 bases and the J segment 3 bases; nucleotides outside the gene matches: 5. The V gene's germline CDR1 is DFQATT and CDR2 SNEGSKA (reference sequence). CDR3 residues: CSSGGRTDTQYF. In nucleotides, the CDR3 is TGCAGTTCCGGGGGGAGGACAGATACGCAGTATTTT.

The chain carries TRBV12-3 or TRBV12-4 and TRBJ2-3; D remains unclear. This CDR3 contains 14 residues. Between the trimmed V and J ends, which lost 3 bases and 3 bases, there was a span of 10 bases. DNA of the CDR3: TGTGCCAGCAGTTTGTCGGGTAGGACAGATACGCAGTATTTT. It specifies CASSLSGRTDTQYF.

This clonotype appeared many times. This chain links TRBV7-6 with TRBJ1-3, with unresolved D. CDR1 SGHVS and CDR2 FNYEAQ come from the germline V gene. Trimming stripped 1 base from V and 0 bases from J, with 16 bases between. There are 18 residues in the CDR3. CDR3 bases: TGTGCCAGCAGCTTAGTTCAAGCAGCAGTCCGCTCTGGAAACACCATATATTTT. Translated: CASSLVQAAVRSGNTIYF.

The CDR3 bases are TGTGCCAGCAGCGGTGCAGGGGGCGGCAATCAGCCCCAGCATTTT. Translation: CASSGAGGGNQPQHF. This chain connects TRBV5-5 to TRBJ1-5; 8 nucleotides agree with TRBD1. Germline CDR1 is SGHKS and CDR2 is YYEKEE (reference sequence). The CDR3 length is 15 residues. J was trimmed by 2 bases and V by 4 bases; bases with no gene match: 5.

This clonotype was detected only a few times. This sequence joins TRBV5-1 and TRBJ2-7, with 8 bases fitting TRBD1. The CDR3 consists of 15 residues. Germline V CDR1 and CDR2: SGHRS, YFSETQ. J was trimmed by 4 bases and V by 1 base; bases with no gene match: 7. In DNA form, the CDR3 reads TGCGCCAGCAGCTTGAAGGACAGGGCGGGGTACGAGCAGTACTTC. Translating gives CASSLKDRAGYEQYF.

This clonotype showed up just a few times. CDR3 nucleotide sequence: TGTGCCAGCAGCTTAGACGCTAGCGGGAGGGCAGATACGCAGTATTTT. Protein product: CASSLDASGRADTQYF. The chain is built from TRBV7-2 and TRBJ2-3; 12 positions agree with TRBD2. Looked up from germline, CDR1 is SGHTA and CDR2 is FQGNSA. The CDR3 length is 16 residues. J was trimmed by 4 bases and V by 1 base; bases with no gene match: 3.

This clonotype was recorded at least ten times. The chain couples TRBV27 to TRBJ1-2; possible D gene TRBD1, 5 bases. The CDR3 loop spans 13 amino acids. V was pared by 3 bases and J by 6 bases, with 11 bases between. The germline V gene encodes CDR1 MNHEY and CDR2 SMNVEV (reference sequence). The CDR3 region has the DNA TGTGCCAGCAGTTTTTCAGGGAACGATGGCTACACCTTC. This codes for CASSFSGNDGYTF.

A few counts support this clonotype. The genes are TRBV3-1 and TRBJ1-3; no definite D call. The V gene's germline CDR1 is LGHDT and CDR2 YNNKEL (reference sequence). The CDR3 loop spans 13 amino acids. V dropped 1 base and J dropped 3 bases, with 4 bases sitting between them. The CDR3 DNA is TGTGCCAGCAGCCAAGTTCTTGGAAACACCATATATTTT. Translating it yields CASSQVLGNTIYF.

This clonotype was observed a handful of times. The chain joins TRBV24-1 to TRBJ2-3; D uncertain. The germline V and J ends were trimmed by 2 bases and 0 bases, with 8 bases remaining between them. CDR1 is KGHDR and CDR2 is SFDVKD in the germline V gene. The CDR3 is made up of 15 amino acids. The CDR3 DNA follows: TGTGCCACCAGTGATTCGAGGAGTAGCACAGATACGCAGTATTTT. Protein: CATSDSRSSTDTQYF.

The V call is TRBV28, the J call TRBJ2-3, with D perhaps TRBD1 or TRBD2 (6 bases each). This CDR3 spans 13 amino acids. The germline V and J ends were trimmed by 4 bases and 6 bases, with 11 bases remaining between them. The germline CDR1 and CDR2 sequences are MDHEN and SYDVKM. CDR3 sequence: CASSWGARDTQYF. The CDR3 coding sequence is TGTGCCAGCAGTTGGGGGGCGAGGGATACGCAGTATTTT.

The rearrangement links TRBV5-4 to TRBJ1-1, with 7 bases identical to TRBD1. CDR1 is SGHNT, CDR2 YYREEE, per germline (reference sequence). The V gene end was trimmed by 5 bases and the J gene end by 0 bases; junction bases not matched to a gene: 7. This CDR3 has 15 amino acids. CDR3 coding DNA: TGTGCCAGCAGTCCCGGGACAGCGATGAACACTGAAGCTTTCTTT. Its translation is CASSPGTAMNTEAFF.

The sample holds one count of this clonotype. The rearrangement joins TRBV20-1 to TRBJ1-6, with D maybe TRBD1 (6 bases). Trimming pared 6 bases from V and 8 bases from J, leaving 14 bases between. The CDR3 has 13 residues. Germline values: CDR1 DFQATT, CDR2 SNEGSKA (reference sequence). The CDR3 sequence: CSAHREVDSPLHF. CDR3 DNA sequence: TGCAGTGCCCACAGGGAGGTAGATTCACCCCTCCACTTT.

This clonotype was seen ten or more times. This chain connects TRBV6-6 to TRBJ2-7, with a weak D call TRBD2 (5 bases). Between the trimmed V and J ends, which lost 5 bases and 2 bases, there was a span of 10 bases. CDR3 length: 13 residues. Germline V gene data show CDR1 as MNHNY and CDR2 as SVGAGI (reference sequence). CDR3 DNA: TGTGCCAGCAGTGGCCCCGGGGCCTACGAGCAGTACTTC. Translating gives CASSGPGAYEQYF.

This clonotype was counted a few times. The chain joins TRBV10-3 to TRBJ2-3, with D perhaps TRBD2 (5 bases). CDR1 is ENHRY, CDR2 SYGVKD, per germline. The CDR3 has 16 residues. The ends were cut back, 5 bases at V and 6 bases at J, with 21 bases in the middle. This CDR3 reads CAISPHMGRNGDTQYF. The DNA of the CDR3 is TGTGCCATCAGTCCTCACATGGGGAGAAACGGGGATACGCAGTATTTT.

This clonotype was seen ten or more times. J is TRBJ2-7 and V is TRBV2; D is perhaps TRBD1 (5 bases). V was clipped by 7 bases and J by 3 bases, with 13 bases between them. Looked up from germline, CDR1 is SNHLY and CDR2 is FYNNEI. This CDR3 is 13 amino acids long. CDR3 amino acids: CASKGSRDYEQYF. DNA for the CDR3: TGTGCCAGCAAGGGGTCCCGCGACTACGAGCAGTACTTC.

The gene calls are TRBV10-3 and TRBJ2-7, with D perhaps matching TRBD1 (5 bases). This CDR3 spans 17 amino acids. The germline V gene has CDR1 ENHRY and CDR2 SYGVKD. V lost 10 bases and J lost 2, with 27 bases in between. CDR3 sequence: CATAKGGGDSLTYEQYF. CDR3 coding DNA: TGTGCCACCGCCAAGGGTGGTGGAGACAGCCTCACCTACGAGCAGTACTTC.

The table lists this clonotype with many counts. The chain links TRBV10-2 to TRBJ1-2; tentatively, D is TRBD1 (6 bases). Germline loops: CDR1 WSHSY, CDR2 SAAADI. V was shortened by 7 bases and J by 8 bases, with 14 bases between the two germline ends. This CDR3 has 12 residues. The DNA for the CDR3 is TGCGCCAGCACTTTGGCAGGGGAGGGCTACACCTTC. Amino acids: CASTLAGEGYTF.